The 19 T cell receptor beta chains below all came from one sample that was sequenced in a study of shared clonotypes between healthy human individuals. Sequencing used immunoSEQ multiplex PCR; TCRdb keeps in-frame clones, though not all of them. The data show under 650,000 clones, with almost 97% seen just once and about 0.064% held by the top ten. Sequencing input: naive CD4+ T cells sorted from blood. Subset reported: CD45RA+ positively selected. All receptors derive from a woman under 40 in good health.

The V call is TRBV29-1, the J call TRBJ1-1; D is unresolved. Germline V gene lookup returns CDR1 SQVTM and CDR2 ANQGSEA. Trimming pared 3 bases from V and 3 bases from J, leaving 11 bases between. The CDR3 is 13 amino acids. CDR3 amino acids: CSVEGVSYTEAFF. In nucleotides, the CDR3 is TGCAGCGTTGAGGGCGTAAGTTACACTGAAGCTTTCTTT.

This chain joins TRBV10-3 and TRBJ1-2; D is unresolved. This CDR3 has 12 residues. Germline V gives CDR1 ENHRY, CDR2 SYGVKD. V was shortened by 0 bases and J by 7 bases, with 6 bases between the two germline ends. The CDR3 nucleotides are TGTGCCATCAGTGAGTCCGAGTCTGGCTACACCTTC. The encoded protein is CAISESESGYTF.

The chain combines TRBV15 with TRBJ2-2; 12 bases match TRBD2. J was trimmed by 2 bases and V by 0 bases; bases with no gene match: 7. There are 19 residues in the CDR3. Germline-derived CDR1 and CDR2 are LNHNV and YYDKDF (reference sequence). The CDR3 DNA reads as TGTGCCACCAGCAGAGACCCACCCGGACTAGCGGGAAACACCGGGGAGCTGTTTTTT. As protein: CATSRDPPGLAGNTGELFF.

The chain employs TRBV7-9 and TRBJ1-1, with D uncertain. V gave up 8 bases and J gave up 3 bases, with 4 bases separating them. The CDR3 runs 10 residues. CDR1 is SEHNR, CDR2 FQNEAQ, per germline (reference sequence). The CDR3 loop reads CASGYTEAFF. CDR3 DNA: TGTGCCAGCGGTTACACTGAAGCTTTCTTT.

The genes are TRBV7-2 and TRBJ1-5; no clear D gene. The V gene lost 5 bases and the J gene lost 5 bases, with 10 bases spanning the gap. This CDR3 is 13 amino acids long. CDR1 is SGHTA and CDR2 is FQGNSA in the germline V gene. CDR3 region: CASSVRTDQPQHF. The CDR3 nucleotides are TGTGCCAGCAGCGTACGGACCGATCAGCCCCAGCATTTT. Based on the CDR3 plus reference TRBV7-2 and TRBJ1-5, the full variable domain is GAGVSQSPSNKVTEKGKDVELRCDPISGHTALYWYRQSLGQGLEFLIYFQGNSAPDKSGLPSDRFSAERTGGSVSTLTIQRTQQEDSAVYLCASSVRTDQPQHFGDGTRLSIL.

The rearrangement uses TRBV6-5 and TRBJ1-4; D is perhaps TRBD1 (6 bases). This CDR3 has 16 amino acids. Per germline, CDR1 MNHEY and CDR2 SVGAGI. V lost 4 bases to trimming and J lost 5 bases, with 17 bases between them. CDR3 amino acids: CASSLLRGQRNEKLFF. The CDR3 region has the DNA TGTGCCAGCAGTTTACTCCGTGGACAGAGGAATGAAAAACTGTTTTTT.

The chain recombines TRBV11-2 with TRBJ2-1; no firm D call. Germline V gene sequence: CDR1 SGHAT, CDR2 FQNNGV. Trimming pared 2 bases from V and 6 bases from J, leaving 11 bases between. CDR3 length: 14 amino acids. For the CDR3, the DNA is TGTGCCAGCAGCTTACAGGACGGATTCAATGAGCAGTTCTTC. It translates to CASSLQDGFNEQFF.

The chain employs TRBV12-2 and TRBJ2-1; the D segment call TRBD1 is taken from the table without a DNA check. TRBV12-2 is classified as a pseudogene. CDR3 length: 18 amino acids. CDR3 nucleotides: TGTGCAAGTCGCTTCGGACCACTCCTAAGGGGTATTCTGAATGAGCAGTTCTTC. Protein sequence: CASRFGPLLRGILNEQFF.

V usage is TRBV4-1 and J usage is TRBJ2-3, with D unclear. Between the trimmed V and J ends, which lost 0 bases and 2 bases, there was a span of 12 bases. The V gene's germline CDR1 is MGHRA and CDR2 YSYEKL. CDR3 length: 16 residues. The DNA for the CDR3 is TGCGCCAGCAGCCAAGATTTTGGGGTCGCCACAGATACGCAGTATTTT. This sequence encodes CASSQDFGVATDTQYF.

The CDR3 DNA reads as TGCGCCAGCAGCACGGAGGCTTACAATGAGCAGTTCTTC. This codes for CASSTEAYNEQFF. The chain uses TRBV5-1 and TRBJ2-1, with a tentative D call TRBD2 (5 bases). The CDR3 sequence is 13 residues long. Germline V gene sequence: CDR1 SGHRS, CDR2 YFSETQ. V lost 4 bases to trimming and J lost 4 bases, with 9 bases between them.

V usage is TRBV28 and J usage is TRBJ2-5, with TRBD2 matching over 7 bases. Germline V CDR1 and CDR2: MDHEN, SYDVKM. CDR3 length: 13 residues. J lost 1 base, V lost 6 bases, and 2 bases had no gene match. The CDR3 sequence is CASRAGIQETQYF. CDR3 nucleotide sequence: TGTGCCAGCAGAGCGGGGATCCAAGAGACCCAGTACTTC. Based on the CDR3 plus reference TRBV28 and TRBJ2-5, the full variable domain is DVKVTQSSRYLVKRTGEKVFLECVQDMDHENMFWYRQDPGLGLRLIYFSYDVKMKEKGDIPEGYSVSREKKERFSLILESASTNQTSMYLCASRAGIQETQYFGPGTRLLVL.

V gene TRBV4-1 combines with J gene TRBJ2-6, with TRBD1 identical over 8 bases. J gave up 1 base and V 1 base, and 12 bases lay outside the gene matches. Per the germline V gene, CDR1 is MGHRA and CDR2 is YSYEKL. CDR3 length: 20 residues. CDR3 protein: CASSQGGQAKISSGANVLTF. The CDR3 bases are TGCGCCAGCAGCCAAGGGGGACAGGCTAAGATTAGTTCTGGGGCCAACGTCCTGACTTTC.

This chain uses TRBV25-1 with TRBJ2-3; D remains ambiguous. The V end lost 1 base, the J end lost 2 bases, and 1 base lay between the germline ends. Germline CDR1 and CDR2: MGHDK and SYGVNS. CDR3 length: 12 amino acids. CDR3 in DNA: TGTGCCAGCAGTGAATCCACAGATACGCAGTATTTT. This sequence encodes CASSESTDTQYF.

The chain's CDR3 is CSVEATSGSSYEQYF. CDR3 DNA: TGCAGCGTTGAAGCCACTAGCGGGTCCTCCTACGAGCAGTACTTC. The chain has TRBV29-1 and TRBJ2-7, with TRBD2 identical over 9 bases. The CDR3 has 15 amino acids. Germline V gene sequence: CDR1 SQVTM, CDR2 ANQGSEA. V trimming: 1 base; J trimming: 0 bases; junction bases outside the gene matches: 4.

This chain joins TRBV27 and TRBJ2-6, with D maybe TRBD1 (6 bases). Germline V gene lookup returns CDR1 MNHEY and CDR2 SMNVEV (reference sequence). Trimming shortened V by 6 bases and J by 3 bases, and 18 bases separated the two germline ends. CDR3 length equals 17 residues. Written as DNA, the CDR3 is TGTGCCAGCAGGCCGCCCAGTGGGGGCGGTGGGGCCAACGTCCTGACTTTC. Residues: CASRPPSGGGGANVLTF.

The chain joins TRBV6-6 to TRBJ1-4; a possible D gene is TRBD1 (5 bases). CDR1 and CDR2 from the germline V gene are MNHNY and SVGAGI (reference sequence). V was pared by 6 bases and J by 8 bases, with 10 bases between. The CDR3 has 12 amino acids. CDR3: CASRSGGEKLFF. As DNA, the CDR3 is TGTGCCAGCAGATCCGGGGGAGAAAAACTGTTTTTT.

V gene TRBV19 combines with J gene TRBJ1-1, with D perhaps matching TRBD1 (5 bases). Trimming took off 3 bases at V and 5 bases at J, with 19 bases between the two ends. Germline lookup yields CDR1 LNHDA and CDR2 SQIVND (reference sequence). The CDR3 covers 16 residues. CDR3 residues: CASSIPPTGERTEAFF. The DNA of the CDR3 is TGTGCCAGTAGTATCCCCCCTACAGGCGAGAGGACTGAAGCTTTCTTT.

The V and J genes are TRBV2 and TRBJ1-5; 7 bases are shared with TRBD1. The junction had 0 bases not matched to a gene; V was cut back by 6 bases and J by 1 base. CDR1 SNHLY and CDR2 FYNNEI come from the germline V gene. The CDR3 runs 13 residues. CDR3 in amino acids: CASRGQSNQPQHF. CDR3 DNA sequence: TGTGCCAGCAGGGGACAGAGCAATCAGCCCCAGCATTTT. The entire variable domain, with the rest obtained from reference TRBV2 and TRBJ1-5, is as follows: EPEVTQTPSHQVTQMGQEVILRCVPISNHLYFYWYRQILGQKVEFLVSFYNNEISEKSEIFDDQFSVERPDGSNFTLKIRSTKLEDSAMYFCASRGQSNQPQHFGDGTRLSIL.

CDR3 loop: CASSTRQGLREQFF. CDR3 DNA sequence: TGTGCCAGTAGTACTCGACAGGGCCTAAGGGAGCAGTTCTTC. The chain has TRBV19 and TRBJ2-1, with 7 bases that match TRBD1. V was clipped by 4 bases and J by 10 bases; unmatched bases: 10. The CDR3 has 14 amino acids. The germline V gene has CDR1 LNHDA and CDR2 SQIVND (reference sequence).